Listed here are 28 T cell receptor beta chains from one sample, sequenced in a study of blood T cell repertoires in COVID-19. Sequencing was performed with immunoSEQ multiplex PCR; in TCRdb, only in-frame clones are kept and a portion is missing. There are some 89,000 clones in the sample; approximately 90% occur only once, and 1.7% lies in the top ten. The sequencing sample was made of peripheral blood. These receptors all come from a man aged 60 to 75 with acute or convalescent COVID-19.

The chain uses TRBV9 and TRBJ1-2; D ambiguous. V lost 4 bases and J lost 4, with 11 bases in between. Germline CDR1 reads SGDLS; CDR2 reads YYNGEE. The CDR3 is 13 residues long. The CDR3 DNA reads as TGTGCCAGCAGCCCTGGGAGTAGCTATGGCTACACCTTC. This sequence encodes CASSPGSSYGYTF.

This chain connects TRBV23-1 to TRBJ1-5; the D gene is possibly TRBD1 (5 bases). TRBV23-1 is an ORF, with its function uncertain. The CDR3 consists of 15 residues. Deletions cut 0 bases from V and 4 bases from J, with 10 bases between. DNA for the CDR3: TGCGCCAGCAGTCAATCACCAGGGTTAAATCAGCCCCAGCATTTT. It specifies CASSQSPGLNQPQHF.

The CDR3 nucleotides are TGTGCCAGCAGGAGGGGACAGATGAACACCGGGGAGCTGTTTTTT. Translated: CASRRGQMNTGELFF. This rearrangement joins TRBV6-5 to TRBJ2-2; 7 bases line up with TRBD1. The CDR3 extends over 15 amino acids. Looked up from germline, CDR1 is MNHEY and CDR2 is SVGAGI. V lost 6 bases to trimming and J lost 1 base; unmatched junction nucleotides: 5.

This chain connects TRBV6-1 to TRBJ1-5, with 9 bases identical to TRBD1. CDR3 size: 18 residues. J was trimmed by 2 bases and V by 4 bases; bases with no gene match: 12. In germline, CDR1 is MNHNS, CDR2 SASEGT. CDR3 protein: CASSGHRDRDLGNQPQHF. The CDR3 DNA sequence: TGTGCCAGCAGTGGGCACCGGGACAGGGATTTAGGCAATCAGCCCCAGCATTTT.

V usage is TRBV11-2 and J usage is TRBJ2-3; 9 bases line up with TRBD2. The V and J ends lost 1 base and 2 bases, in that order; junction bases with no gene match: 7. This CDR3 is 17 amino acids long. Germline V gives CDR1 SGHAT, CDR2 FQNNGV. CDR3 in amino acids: CASSLGVAGANTDTQYF. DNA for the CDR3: TGTGCCAGCAGCTTAGGGGTAGCGGGGGCCAACACAGATACGCAGTATTTT.

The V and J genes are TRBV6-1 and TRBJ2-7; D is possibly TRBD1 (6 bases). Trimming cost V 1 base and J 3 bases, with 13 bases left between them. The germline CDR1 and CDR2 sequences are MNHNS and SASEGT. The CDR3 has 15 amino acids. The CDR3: CASSEVSRGDYEQYF. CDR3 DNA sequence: TGTGCCAGCAGTGAAGTAAGCAGGGGCGACTACGAGCAGTACTTC.

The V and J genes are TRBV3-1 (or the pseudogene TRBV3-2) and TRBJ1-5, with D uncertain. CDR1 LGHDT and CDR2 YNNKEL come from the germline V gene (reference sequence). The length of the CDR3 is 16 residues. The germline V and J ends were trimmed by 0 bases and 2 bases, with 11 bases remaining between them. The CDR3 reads CASSQDRQAGNQPQHF. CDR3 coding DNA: TGTGCCAGCAGCCAAGATCGGCAGGCTGGCAATCAGCCCCAGCATTTT.

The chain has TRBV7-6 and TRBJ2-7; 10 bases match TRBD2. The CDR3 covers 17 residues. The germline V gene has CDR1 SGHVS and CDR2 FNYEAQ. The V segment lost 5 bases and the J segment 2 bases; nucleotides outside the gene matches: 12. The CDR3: CASSRGGLAGDPYEQYV. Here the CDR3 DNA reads TGTGCCAGCAGCCGAGGGGGGCTAGCGGGGGACCCCTACGAGCAGTACGTC.

DNA of the CDR3: TGTGCCAGCAGTTTAGAACAAGGGGTTGAGGCTTTCTTT. Translating gives CASSLEQGVEAFF. The chain combines TRBV12-3 or TRBV12-4 with TRBJ1-1, with D possibly TRBD1 on 5 matching bases. Trimming took off 1 base at V and 11 bases at J, with 14 bases between the two ends. CDR3 size: 13 residues.

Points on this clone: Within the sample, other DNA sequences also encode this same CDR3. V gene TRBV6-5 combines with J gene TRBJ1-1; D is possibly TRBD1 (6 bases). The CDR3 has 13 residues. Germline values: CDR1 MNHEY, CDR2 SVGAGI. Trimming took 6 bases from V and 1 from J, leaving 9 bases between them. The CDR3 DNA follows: TGTGCCAGCAGACGGACAGAGAACACTGAAGCTTTCTTT. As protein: CASRRTENTEAFF.

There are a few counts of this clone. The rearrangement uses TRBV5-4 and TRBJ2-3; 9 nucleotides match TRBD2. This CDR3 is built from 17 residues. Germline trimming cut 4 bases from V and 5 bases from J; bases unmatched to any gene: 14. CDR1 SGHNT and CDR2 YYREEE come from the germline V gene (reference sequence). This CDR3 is CASSRRMSGGRLDTQYF. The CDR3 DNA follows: TGTGCCAGCAGCCGCCGGATGAGCGGGGGGAGATTAGATACGCAGTATTTT. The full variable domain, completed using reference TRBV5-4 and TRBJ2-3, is ETGVTQSPTHLIKTRGQQVTLRCSSQSGHNTVSWYQQALGQGPQFIFQYYREEENGRGNFPPRFSGLQFPNYSSELNVNALELDDSALYLCASSRRMSGGRLDTQYFGPGTRLTVL.

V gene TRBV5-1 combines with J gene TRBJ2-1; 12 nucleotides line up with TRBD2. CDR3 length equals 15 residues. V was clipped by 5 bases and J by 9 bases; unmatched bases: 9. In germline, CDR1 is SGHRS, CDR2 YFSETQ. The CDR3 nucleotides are TGCGCCAGCAGTTCCCTAGCGGGGGGGCCGGGTGAGCAGTTCTTC. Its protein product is CASSSLAGGPGEQFF. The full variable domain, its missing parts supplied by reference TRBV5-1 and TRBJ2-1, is KAGVTQTPRYLIKTRGQQVTLSCSPISGHRSVSWYQQTPGQGLQFLFEYFSETQRNKGNFPGRFSGRQFSNSRSEMNVSTLELGDSALYLCASSSLAGGPGEQFFGPGTRLTVL.

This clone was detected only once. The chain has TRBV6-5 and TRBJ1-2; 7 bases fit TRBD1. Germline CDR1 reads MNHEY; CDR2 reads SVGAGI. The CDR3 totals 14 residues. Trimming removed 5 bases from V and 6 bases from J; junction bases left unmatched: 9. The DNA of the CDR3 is TGTGCCAGCAGTCCACAGGGGCCGGGGGATGGCTACACCTTC. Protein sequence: CASSPQGPGDGYTF.

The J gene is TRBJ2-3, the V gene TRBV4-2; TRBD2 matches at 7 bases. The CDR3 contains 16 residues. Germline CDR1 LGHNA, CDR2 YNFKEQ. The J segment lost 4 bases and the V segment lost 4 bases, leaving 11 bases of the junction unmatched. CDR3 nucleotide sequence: TGTGCCAGCAGCCCTGGACTAGTAGGTCTTCCAGATACGCAGTATTTT. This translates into CASSPGLVGLPDTQYF.

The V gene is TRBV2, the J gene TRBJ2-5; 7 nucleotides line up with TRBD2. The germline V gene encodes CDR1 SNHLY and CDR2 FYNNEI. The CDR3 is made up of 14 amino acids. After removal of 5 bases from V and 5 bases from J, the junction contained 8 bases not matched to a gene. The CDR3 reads CASSWTSGGETQYF. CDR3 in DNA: TGTGCCAGCAGTTGGACCTCCGGGGGGGAGACCCAGTACTTC.

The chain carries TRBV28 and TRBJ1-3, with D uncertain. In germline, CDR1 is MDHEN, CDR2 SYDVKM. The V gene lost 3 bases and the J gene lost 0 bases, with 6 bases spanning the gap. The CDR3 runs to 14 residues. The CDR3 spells CASSFLSSGNTIYF. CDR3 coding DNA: TGTGCCAGCAGTTTTCTGAGCTCTGGAAACACCATATATTTT.

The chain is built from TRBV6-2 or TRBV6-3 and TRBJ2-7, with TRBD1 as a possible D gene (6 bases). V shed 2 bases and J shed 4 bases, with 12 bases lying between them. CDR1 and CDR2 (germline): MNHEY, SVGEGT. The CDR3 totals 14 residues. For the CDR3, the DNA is TGTGCCAGCAGTTACCGGGCAGGGGAATACGAGCAGTACTTC. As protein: CASSYRAGEYEQYF.

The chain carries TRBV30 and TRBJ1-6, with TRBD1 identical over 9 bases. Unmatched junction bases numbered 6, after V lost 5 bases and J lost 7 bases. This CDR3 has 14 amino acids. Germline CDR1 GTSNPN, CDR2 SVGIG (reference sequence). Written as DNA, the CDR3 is TGTGCCTGGGACAGGGGACAGGGAAATTCACCCCTCCACTTT. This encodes CAWDRGQGNSPLHF.

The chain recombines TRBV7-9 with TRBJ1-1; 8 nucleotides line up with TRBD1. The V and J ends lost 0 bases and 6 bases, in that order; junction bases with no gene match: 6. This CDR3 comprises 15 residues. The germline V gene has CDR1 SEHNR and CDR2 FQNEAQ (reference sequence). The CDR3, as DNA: TGTGCCAGCAGCTTAGCGGTAGGACAGGGCCCTGAAGCTTTCTTT. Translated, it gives CASSLAVGQGPEAFF.

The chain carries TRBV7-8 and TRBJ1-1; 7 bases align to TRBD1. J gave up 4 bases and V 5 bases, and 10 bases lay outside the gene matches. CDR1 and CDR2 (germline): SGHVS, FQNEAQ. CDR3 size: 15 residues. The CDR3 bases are TGTGCCAGCAGCACATACAGGGGTGCGGGCACTGAAGCTTTCTTT. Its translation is CASSTYRGAGTEAFF.

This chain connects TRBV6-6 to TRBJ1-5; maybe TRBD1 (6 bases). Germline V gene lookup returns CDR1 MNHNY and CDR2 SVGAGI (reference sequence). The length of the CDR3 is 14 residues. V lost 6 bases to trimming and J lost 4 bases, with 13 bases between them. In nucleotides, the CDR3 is TGTGCCAGCAGGTTGACAGGACAGAATCAGCCCCAGCATTTT. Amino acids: CASRLTGQNQPQHF.

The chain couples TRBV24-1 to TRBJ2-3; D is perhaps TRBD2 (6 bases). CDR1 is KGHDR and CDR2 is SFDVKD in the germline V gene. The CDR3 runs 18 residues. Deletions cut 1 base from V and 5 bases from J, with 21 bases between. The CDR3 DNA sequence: TGTGCCACCAGTGATTTAGCTACTAGCTCGGGGTTTAGAGATACGCAGTATTTT. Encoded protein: CATSDLATSSGFRDTQYF.

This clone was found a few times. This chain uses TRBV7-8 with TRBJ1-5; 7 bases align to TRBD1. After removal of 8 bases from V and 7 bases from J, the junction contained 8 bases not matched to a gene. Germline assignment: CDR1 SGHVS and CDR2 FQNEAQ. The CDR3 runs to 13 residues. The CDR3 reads CASARTGSQPQHF. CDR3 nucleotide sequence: TGTGCCAGCGCACGGACAGGCTCACAGCCCCAGCATTTT.

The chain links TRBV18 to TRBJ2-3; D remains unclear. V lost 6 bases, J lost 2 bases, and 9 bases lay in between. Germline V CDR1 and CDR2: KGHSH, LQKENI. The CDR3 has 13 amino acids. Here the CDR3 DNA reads TGTGCCAGCTCCTACGACTTCACAGATACGCAGTATTTT. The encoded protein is CASSYDFTDTQYF.

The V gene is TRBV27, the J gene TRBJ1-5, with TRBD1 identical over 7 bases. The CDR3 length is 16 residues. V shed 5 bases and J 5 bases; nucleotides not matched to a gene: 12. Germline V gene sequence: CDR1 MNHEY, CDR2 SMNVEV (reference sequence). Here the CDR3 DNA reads TGTGCCAGCAGTACCAGACAGGGAAATTTAGATCAGCCCCAGCATTTT. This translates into CASSTRQGNLDQPQHF.

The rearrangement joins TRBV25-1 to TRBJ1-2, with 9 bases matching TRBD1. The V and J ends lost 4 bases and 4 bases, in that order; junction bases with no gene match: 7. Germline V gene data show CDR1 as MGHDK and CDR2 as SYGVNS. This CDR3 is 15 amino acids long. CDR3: CASSGRGQGVYGYTF. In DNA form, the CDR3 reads TGTGCCAGCAGTGGTAGGGGACAGGGTGTCTATGGCTACACCTTC.

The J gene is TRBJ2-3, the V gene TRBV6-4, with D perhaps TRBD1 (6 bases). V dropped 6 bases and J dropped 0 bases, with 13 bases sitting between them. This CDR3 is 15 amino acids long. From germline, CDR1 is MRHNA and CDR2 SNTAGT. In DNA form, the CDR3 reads TGTGCCAGCAGCCCACAGGGAACTAGCACAGATACGCAGTATTTT. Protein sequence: CASSPQGTSTDTQYF.

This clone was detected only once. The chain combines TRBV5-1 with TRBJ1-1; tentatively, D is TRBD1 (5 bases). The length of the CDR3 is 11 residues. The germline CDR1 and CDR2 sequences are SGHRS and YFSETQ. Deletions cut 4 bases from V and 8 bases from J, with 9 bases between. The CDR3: CASSDSSEAFF. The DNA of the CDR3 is TGCGCCAGCAGCGACAGTTCCGAAGCTTTCTTT.